The present entry profiles one TCR beta chain with its context. Random hexamers were used to reverse transcribe an amount of roughly 0.45 to 1 ug RNA. TCRdb reprocessed the immunoSEQ multiplex PCR reads with MiXCR, giving one entry per CDR3 protein. The sample has more than 100,000 distinct CDR3 sequences, over 90% seen once; the top ten hold over 0.1%. This entry is derived from a study of CD8 T cells in Susac syndrome. V shed 2 bases, J shed 2 bases, and the junction held 6 bases outside the gene matches. The CDR3 loop spans 15 amino acids. In germline, CDR1 is DFQATT, CDR2 SNEGSKA (reference sequence).

V gene TRBV20-1 combines with J gene TRBJ1-5, with TRBD1 identical over 7 bases. The TCR comes from a human donor in good health. Material: CD4+ T cells from PBMCs. CDR3 bases: TGCAGTGCTAGACCCCTGGGACAGCGCAATCAGCCCCAGCATTTT. Amino acid sequence: CSARPLGQRNQPQHF.